This T cell receptor beta chain was identified in a study of Tregs in tolerant kidney transplant recipients. Study information: Related graft donors supplied nonmyeloablative bone marrow transplants, and mixed chimerism was transient.

Profiling relied on immunoSEQ multiplex PCR, and the TCRdb table lists in-frame clones only, not all of them. Of 85,000 to 100,000 clones in the sample, 93% are singletons; the top ten hold approximately 0.5%. Remarks on this clone: Antigen unknown.

Findings of the study overall: Biological reproducibility was not directly addressed in this study. Expanding Tregs on activated donor B cells appeared to best identify donor-specific TCRbeta clones.

Thawed PBMCs were FACS-sorted into unstimulated CD4+CD25+CD127- regulatory T cells, CD4+CD25- non-regulatory cells, CD4 and CD8 cells. Germline values: CDR1 SGHRS, CDR2 YFSETQ. This CDR3 region has 13 residues. V was trimmed by 6 bases and J by 7 bases, leaving 13 bases between them. The gene calls are TRBV5-1 and TRBJ2-2; no clear D. The specimen was CD4+ T cells from blood, collected before the transplant. The TCR comes from a human donor who received a combined kidney and bone marrow transplant. The CDR3 coding sequence is TGCGCCAGCAAACCCCTGAGTGGCGGGGAGCTGTTTTTT. Its translation: CASKPLSGGELFF.